There are many counts of the clone carrying this TCR beta chain. Its antigen is not identified. The record originates from a study of T cell repertoires in cytomegalovirus infection. Study-level information: TCR beta signatures that were public indicated CMV infection and matching HLA type. General study results and limits: Dominating the ex vivo response were TCR beta clonotypes that were CMV-specific and HLA-C-restricted.

MiXCR was run by TCRdb on the reads, yielding one entry per CDR3 protein. This sample carries roughly 920,000 distinct CDR3 sequences, around 29% of them seen once, and the ten largest clones take around an eighth. CDR1 and CDR2 (germline): SGHTA, FQGNSA. The junction had 7 bases not matched to a gene; V was cut back by 4 bases and J by 0 bases. The CDR3 extends over 16 amino acids. The clonotype comes from a human donor in good health (CMV status not recorded). Some clones in this sample may be carry-over from other donors' samples. The V call is TRBV7-2, the J call TRBJ1-1; 8 bases map to TRBD1. Material: cultured CD8+ T cells from PBMCs, obtained from culture after CMV antigen stimulation. CDR3 in amino acids: CASSSLGQAVNTEAFF. DNA for the CDR3: TGTGCCAGCAGCTCCTTGGGACAGGCGGTGAACACTGAAGCTTTCTTT.